The 28 T cell receptor beta chains below all came from one sample that was sequenced in a study of T cell responses to AZD1222 COVID-19 vaccine. Assay used: immunoSEQ multiplex PCR; TCRdb lists only in-frame clones, some missing. The table includes about 140,000 clones, roughly nine tenths detected once. Sequencing used peripheral blood, obtained 28 days after the second AZD1222 dose. Receptor source: an adult who received the AZD1222 COVID-19 vaccine.

This clone was observed a single time. The V gene is TRBV4-2, the J gene TRBJ2-7; D is possibly TRBD2 (6 bases). This CDR3 region has 14 residues. With 8 bases removed from V and 5 bases from J, the gap between germline ends came to 19 bases. The germline V gene has CDR1 LGHNA and CDR2 YNFKEQ. CDR3 protein: CASSKALANDEQYF. The CDR3, as DNA: TGTGCCAGCTCCAAGGCACTAGCTAACGACGAGCAGTACTTC.

CDR3 loop: CASSLGGARQPQHF. The CDR3 nucleotides read TGTGCCAGCAGTTTAGGGGGGGCACGACAGCCCCAGCATTTT. The chain joins TRBV28 to TRBJ1-5, with a tentative D call TRBD1 (6 bases). V lost 2 bases to trimming and J lost 7 bases, with 12 bases between them. Germline V gene data show CDR1 as MDHEN and CDR2 as SYDVKM. The length of the CDR3 is 14 residues.

This chain connects TRBV6-2 or TRBV6-3 to TRBJ1-5; TRBD1 agrees at 8 bases. The CDR3 extends over 17 amino acids. Trimming removed 2 bases from V and 2 bases from J; junction bases left unmatched: 8. Germline loops: CDR1 MNHEY, CDR2 SVGEGT. The CDR3 sequence: CASSYAYEQGGNQPQHF. CDR3 sequence (DNA): TGTGCCAGCAGTTACGCCTATGAACAGGGGGGCAATCAGCCCCAGCATTTT.

Comment on this clone: This sample includes further DNA sequences coding for the same CDR3. V gene TRBV6-6 combines with J gene TRBJ2-1; D remains unclear. Germline V gene sequence: CDR1 MNHNY, CDR2 SVGAGI (reference sequence). CDR3 length: 12 amino acids. V lost 6 bases and J 4 bases, leaving 7 bases between the germline ends. CDR3 sequence: CASSRPYNEQFF. Written as DNA, the CDR3 is TGTGCCAGCAGCCGCCCGTACAATGAGCAGTTCTTC.

This rearrangement joins TRBV19 to TRBJ2-2; weak D call: TRBD1 (6 bases). The CDR3 has 15 amino acids. Germline lookup yields CDR1 LNHDA and CDR2 SQIVND (reference sequence). Trimming removed 3 bases at V and 1 base at J, with 9 bases between. The CDR3 coding sequence is TGTGCCAGTAGTATTCACAGGGAGAACACCGGGGAGCTGTTTTTT. Encoded protein: CASSIHRENTGELFF.

The J gene is TRBJ2-7, the V gene TRBV16; 9 bases agree with TRBD1. CDR1 is KGHSY, CDR2 FQNENV, per germline. This CDR3 has 15 amino acids. J was trimmed by 2 bases and V by 4 bases; bases with no gene match: 6. As DNA, the CDR3 is TGTGCCAGCAGCCGGGCGGGACAGGGAACCTACGAGCAGTACTTC. Translated: CASSRAGQGTYEQYF.

CDR3 nucleotide sequence: TGTGCCAGCAGCGCCGGGACAGGGCCCGGAAACACCATATATTTT. This sequence encodes CASSAGTGPGNTIYF. This chain connects TRBV9 to TRBJ1-3, with 9 bases identical to TRBD1. This CDR3 has 15 residues. The germline gives CDR1 SGDLS, CDR2 YYNGEE. Trimming took 3 bases from V and 4 from J; bases not matched to a gene: 5. Complete variable domain (other parts from reference TRBV9 and TRBJ1-3): DSGVTQTPKHLITATGQRVTLRCSPRSGDLSVYWYQQSLDQGLQFLIQYYNGEERAKGNILERFSAQQFPDLHSELNLSSLELGDSALYFCASSAGTGPGNTIYFGEGSWLTVV.

The rearrangement links TRBV4-3 to TRBJ2-3, with unresolved D. V was pared by 0 bases and J by 2 bases, with 9 bases between. The CDR3 runs to 15 residues. Germline CDR1 and CDR2: LGHNA and YSLEER. The CDR3, as DNA: TGCGCCAGCAGCCAAGAACCGACGGACACAGATACGCAGTATTTT. Amino acids: CASSQEPTDTDTQYF.

The V and J genes are TRBV2 and TRBJ2-3, with a tentative D call TRBD2 (7 bases). The V gene lost 1 base and the J gene lost 5 bases, with 13 bases spanning the gap. This CDR3 is 15 amino acids long. Germline lookup yields CDR1 SNHLY and CDR2 FYNNEI. The CDR3 sequence: CASSEVGGPIDTQYF. CDR3 bases: TGTGCCAGCAGTGAAGTGGGGGGGCCCATAGATACGCAGTATTTT.

V and J are TRBV6-5 and TRBJ2-7; perhaps TRBD2 as D (6 bases). CDR1 and CDR2 from the germline V gene are MNHEY and SVGAGI. The ends were cut back, 2 bases at V and 6 bases at J, with 11 bases in the middle. This CDR3 is built from 13 residues. The CDR3 DNA reads as TGTGCCAGCAGTTACAGGGACGGGGGCGAGCAGTACTTC. Translating it yields CASSYRDGGEQYF.

V gene TRBV7-2 combines with J gene TRBJ2-7, with D tentatively TRBD2 (7 bases). The germline V gene encodes CDR1 SGHTA and CDR2 FQGNSA. This CDR3 comprises 16 residues. V lost 3 bases, J lost 2 bases, and 17 bases lay in between. The CDR3 here is CASSLGGGGATYEQYF. CDR3 nucleotides: TGTGCCAGCAGCTTGGGGGGGGGCGGAGCTACCTACGAGCAGTACTTC.

V usage is TRBV6-5 and J usage is TRBJ1-4, with 7 bases fitting TRBD1. The germline gives CDR1 MNHEY, CDR2 SVGAGI. Trimming took 6 bases from V and 0 from J; bases not matched to a gene: 4. The CDR3 consists of 15 residues. The DNA for the CDR3 is TGTGCCAGCAGGGGACAGACTGCAACTAATGAAAAACTGTTTTTT. This codes for CASRGQTATNEKLFF.

The chain has TRBV4-3 and TRBJ2-2, with D perhaps TRBD1 or TRBD2 (5 bases each). Trimming took off 0 bases at V and 4 bases at J, with 12 bases between the two ends. The CDR3 spans 16 residues. Germline lookup yields CDR1 LGHNA and CDR2 YSLEER. CDR3 sequence reads: CASSQDRDRTTGELFF. CDR3 bases: TGCGCCAGCAGCCAAGATAGGGACCGGACCACCGGGGAGCTGTTTTTT.

This chain joins TRBV2 and TRBJ2-1; no clear D gene. CDR3 size: 12 residues. Germline V CDR1 and CDR2: SNHLY, FYNNEI. V was shortened by 7 bases and J by 5 bases, with 9 bases between the two germline ends. The CDR3 sequence: CASNYYHNEQFF. The CDR3, as DNA: TGTGCCAGCAACTACTACCACAATGAGCAGTTCTTC.

This chain uses TRBV9 with TRBJ2-6; tentatively, D is TRBD2 (6 bases). Germline assignment: CDR1 SGDLS and CDR2 YYNGEE. This CDR3 has 19 amino acids. V was clipped by 3 bases and J by 0 bases, with 19 bases between them. The CDR3 sequence is CASSDFLLAASSGANVLTF. The CDR3 DNA sequence: TGTGCCAGCAGCGATTTCCTATTAGCGGCGAGCTCTGGGGCCAACGTCCTGACTTTC.

V is TRBV5-1 and J is TRBJ1-6; 7 bases agree with TRBD1. CDR3 length: 14 residues. The germline gives CDR1 SGHRS, CDR2 YFSETQ. V lost 2 bases to trimming and J lost 8 bases; unmatched junction nucleotides: 4. The CDR3 DNA follows: TGCGCCAGCAGCTTAGACAGGGTGGATTCACCCCTCCACTTT. This translates into CASSLDRVDSPLHF.

This sequence joins TRBV12-3 or TRBV12-4 and TRBJ1-1, with 7 positions matching TRBD1. Trimming cost V 6 bases and J 4 bases; bases outside gene matches: 5. The CDR3 spans 13 residues. The CDR3 loop reads CASRQGRATEAFF. The CDR3 DNA is TGTGCCAGCAGACAGGGGCGGGCCACTGAAGCTTTCTTT.

This chain joins TRBV2 and TRBJ2-3, with TRBD2 matching over 9 bases. J gave up 1 base and V 9 bases, and 5 bases lay outside the gene matches. The CDR3 sequence is 14 residues long. Per the germline V gene, CDR1 is SNHLY and CDR2 is FYNNEI. CDR3 sequence reads: CARKRGEGTDTQYF. In DNA, the CDR3 is TGTGCCAGAAAGCGGGGGGAGGGCACAGATACGCAGTATTTT.

The chain joins TRBV7-6 to TRBJ1-1; no clear D. Germline CDR1 and CDR2: SGHVS and FNYEAQ. The V end was cut by 1 base, the J end by 8 bases, with 14 bases between. The CDR3 spans 14 residues. CDR3 region: CASSLGTRSKEAFF. CDR3 bases: TGTGCCAGCAGCTTAGGAACGAGGTCAAAAGAAGCTTTCTTT.

The chain couples TRBV6-2 or TRBV6-3 to TRBJ1-1, with D uncertain. Germline V gene sequence: CDR1 MNHEY, CDR2 SVGEGT. CDR3 size: 13 residues. Between the trimmed V and J ends, which lost 5 bases and 3 bases, there was a span of 10 bases. The CDR3 protein is CASSRLLDTEAFF. The CDR3 DNA is TGTGCCAGCAGTCGCCTCCTCGACACTGAAGCTTTCTTT.

This sequence joins TRBV4-3 and TRBJ1-2, with 9 bases fitting TRBD1. This CDR3 spans 16 amino acids. CDR1 is LGHNA and CDR2 is YSLEER in the germline V gene. V dropped 0 bases and J dropped 5; count of bases not matched to a gene: 7. The CDR3 protein is CASSQDGGQGRYGYTF. Here the CDR3 DNA reads TGCGCCAGCAGCCAAGATGGGGGACAGGGAAGGTATGGCTACACCTTC.

This sequence joins TRBV5-1 and TRBJ1-6; D might be TRBD1 (5 bases). From germline, CDR1 is SGHRS and CDR2 YFSETQ. This CDR3 is built from 17 residues. Trimming took off 0 bases at V and 0 bases at J, with 10 bases between the two ends. CDR3 protein: CASSLVGALSYNSPLHF. CDR3 nucleotide sequence: TGCGCCAGCAGCTTGGTTGGGGCACTCTCCTATAATTCACCCCTCCACTTT.

This clone has only a few counts. This sequence joins TRBV7-3 and TRBJ2-3, with D hard to call. The CDR3 sequence is 13 residues long. Germline assignment: CDR1 SGHTA and CDR2 FQGTGA. The V end was cut by 4 bases, the J end by 2 bases, with 7 bases between. The CDR3 DNA reads as TGTGCCAGCAGCTCCCAGGACACAGATACGCAGTATTTT. Its translation is CASSSQDTDTQYF.

The rearrangement links TRBV5-1 to TRBJ2-1; D uncertain. The CDR3 contains 12 residues. Germline CDR1 is SGHRS and CDR2 is YFSETQ. V lost 1 base, J lost 6 bases, and 5 bases lay in between. Here the CDR3 DNA reads TGCGCCAGCAGCTTGCCCTCCAATGAGCAGTTCTTC. As protein: CASSLPSNEQFF.

This clone was seen a few times. The chain employs TRBV7-2 and TRBJ1-2, with a weak D call TRBD1 (5 bases). V lost 5 bases, J lost 4 bases, and 20 bases lay in between. This CDR3 comprises 16 residues. CDR1 and CDR2 from the germline V gene are SGHTA and FQGNSA. The CDR3 region has the DNA TGTGCCAGCAGCCAGGGCAGGGTAGACTTTGGCTATGGCTACACCTTC. Translating it yields CASSQGRVDFGYGYTF.

This chain joins TRBV5-8 and TRBJ2-7, with D perhaps TRBD1 (6 bases). V was shortened by 1 base and J by 4 bases, with 12 bases between the two germline ends. Germline V gene sequence: CDR1 SGHTS, CDR2 YDEGEE. There are 14 residues in the CDR3. As DNA, the CDR3 is TGTGCCAGCAGCTTGACAGGGCCAGCTTACGAGCAGTACTTC. Translating it yields CASSLTGPAYEQYF.

This chain joins TRBV7-6 and TRBJ1-1; D gene uncertain. V was cut by 1 base and J by 1 base, with 10 bases left in between. Germline V gene data show CDR1 as SGHVS and CDR2 as FNYEAQ. The CDR3 consists of 15 residues. CDR3 in amino acids: CASSLVAESNTEAFF. DNA of the CDR3: TGTGCCAGCAGCTTAGTCGCGGAATCGAACACTGAAGCTTTCTTT. Drawing the rest from reference TRBV7-6 and TRBJ1-1, the complete variable domain is GAGVSQSPRYKVTKRGQDVALRCDPISGHVSLYWYRQALGQGPEFLTYFNYEAQQDKSGLPNDRFSAERPEGSISTLTIQRTEQRDSAMYRCASSLVAESNTEAFFGQGTRLTVV.

The chain joins TRBV5-4 to TRBJ1-2; D is perhaps TRBD1 (6 bases). The V and J ends lost 5 bases and 4 bases respectively, with 15 bases between them. Germline V gene sequence: CDR1 SGHNT, CDR2 YYREEE (reference sequence). The CDR3 runs to 14 residues. CDR3 bases: TGTGCCAGCAGTAACAGGGTAGAGGCCTATGGCTACACCTTC. It specifies CASSNRVEAYGYTF.